This T cell receptor (beta chain) was sequenced for a study of cytomegalovirus exposure and HLA in healthy donors. The CDR3 is 15 residues long. With V trimmed by 4 bases and J by 6 bases, 11 bases remained unmatched. Germline CDR1 reads SGHRS; CDR2 reads YFSETQ. Study conclusions and caveats: A few CMV-associated chains were confirmed in vitro to be specific for CMV antigens.

PCR was performed using 60 Vbeta and 13 Jbeta primers. Original data processing: In a later analysis, of 80 million or so unique beta chains, 9 million to 11 million appeared in at least two donors. The repertoire was sequenced with immunoSEQ multiplex PCR; TCRdb's copy has only in-frame clones and lacks some. The D gene and trimming were derived from the DNA, and the V and J assignments and clone size from that table. The sample comprises some 90,000 clones, roughly 74% of which are singletons, and approximately 3% rests with the top ten. As to this clone: As yet, its antigen is unknown.

Source material: PBMCs. The clonotype comes from a female donor in good health and CMV-seropositive. The chain employs TRBV5-1 and TRBJ2-3, with 7 bases identical to TRBD1. The CDR3 DNA is TGCGCCAGCAGCCTAGGGGGCCAGGGTTACGATACGCAGTATTTT. Protein product: CASSLGGQGYDTQYF.